This T cell receptor (beta chain) was sequenced in a study of regulatory T cells in long-lasting Graves disease. Study-wide results and caveats: Whereas new patients shared 800 to 1,000 public clonotypes, persistent patients shared more, at about 3,000. Persistent disease was associated with favored TRBV28 usage and with favored use of TRBJ1-2 and TRBJ2-5.

Turning to this clonotype: The target antigen is unknown.

Regarding time point: persistent/refractory GD, antithyroid drugs over 5 years with positive TRAb. PBMC-extracted RNA yielded the TCR library. Germline loops: CDR1 MGHDK, CDR2 SYGVNS. CDR3 length: 15 residues. With 8 bases removed from V and 4 bases from J, the gap between germline ends came to 15 bases. In building TCR beta libraries, iRepertoire HTBI primers were used together with Arm-PCR of CDR3 regions. TCRdb processed the multiplex PCR reads anew with MiXCR; each CDR3 protein has one entry. The sample yields approximately 400,000 distinct CDR3 sequences, 20% to 25% seen once. The sequence was obtained from a woman aged 40 to 50 with Graves disease. The chain combines TRBV25-1 with TRBJ1-6, with D uncertain. The specimen comprised peripheral blood mononuclear cells (PBMCs), sampled when the disease was refractory, from a patient treated with antithyroid drugs. The DNA of the CDR3 is TGTGCCAGCCAAAGATTAGACGGATATAATTCACCCCTCCACTTT. Encoded protein: CASQRLDGYNSPLHF. Looking up the rest from reference TRBV25-1 and TRBJ1-6 gives the full variable domain: EADIYQTPRYLVIGTGKKITLECSQTMGHDKMYWYQQDPGMELHLIHYSYGVNSTEKGDLSSESTVSRIRTEHFPLTLESARPSHTSQYLCASQRLDGYNSPLHFGNGTRLTVT.